Listed here are 24 T cell receptor beta chains from one sample, sequenced in a study of T cell responses to AZD1222 COVID-19 vaccine. Here immunoSEQ multiplex PCR was the method, and the copy in TCRdb shows in-frame clones only, minus some. The sample has some 120,000 clones, roughly 90% seen once; the top ten hold roughly 1.5%. The sequencing here drew on peripheral blood, taken on day 0 of AZD1222 vaccination. The source is an adult in good health.

V gene TRBV12-5 combines with J gene TRBJ2-1; D unresolved. Germline lookup yields CDR1 LGHNT and CDR2 FRNRAP. The CDR3 loop spans 16 amino acids. The V and J ends lost 5 bases and 8 bases respectively, with 22 bases between them. The CDR3: CASGLNPNTNLDEQFF. As DNA, the CDR3 is TGTGCTAGTGGTCTAAACCCTAACACTAATCTGGATGAGCAGTTCTTC.

The chain has TRBV7-2 and TRBJ2-5; the D gene is possibly TRBD2 (5 bases). Per germline, CDR1 SGHTA and CDR2 FQGNSA. The V gene lost 5 bases and the J gene lost 4 bases, with 11 bases spanning the gap. The CDR3 has 13 residues. CDR3 nucleotide sequence: TGTGCCAGCAGCCGCACCGGAGGAGAGACCCAGTACTTC. This translates into CASSRTGGETQYF.

This clone was recorded only once. V and J are TRBV29-1 and TRBJ1-4; D unclear. From germline, CDR1 is SQVTM and CDR2 ANQGSEA. This CDR3 has 11 amino acids. The ends were cut back, 1 base at V and 8 bases at J, with 5 bases in the middle. CDR3 DNA: TGCAGCGTTGAAGTGAAGGAAAAACTGTTTTTT. Protein product: CSVEVKEKLFF.

The gene calls are TRBV28 and TRBJ1-1, with TRBD1 as a possible D gene (5 bases). Germline lookup yields CDR1 MDHEN and CDR2 SYDVKM. The CDR3 loop spans 15 amino acids. V was shortened by 5 bases and J by 4 bases, with 17 bases between the two germline ends. The CDR3 nucleotides read TGTGCCAGCAGTCCCCAATTCCGGGGGTTCACTGAAGCTTTCTTT. Translated, it gives CASSPQFRGFTEAFF.

The V gene is TRBV23-1, the J gene TRBJ2-1, with D unclear. TRBV23-1 is filed as an ORF, its function uncertain. CDR3 length: 13 amino acids. V lost 5 bases, J lost 5 bases, and 10 bases lay in between. CDR3 coding DNA: TGCGCCAGCAGTTACCCGCGAAACAATGAGCAGTTCTTC. It translates to CASSYPRNNEQFF.

J is TRBJ2-3 and V is TRBV6-6; 10 nucleotides line up with TRBD2. This CDR3 contains 16 residues. Germline V gives CDR1 MNHNY, CDR2 SVGAGI (reference sequence). Losses at the gene ends were 0 bases for V and 6 bases for J; bases not matched to a gene: 6. CDR3 amino acids: CASSYSLAGASDTQYF. The CDR3 nucleotides are TGTGCCAGCAGTTACTCGCTAGCGGGAGCATCTGATACGCAGTATTTT.

The V call is TRBV5-4, the J call TRBJ1-2, with 10 bases that match TRBD1. CDR1 SGHNT and CDR2 YYREEE come from the germline V gene (reference sequence). The V gene end was trimmed by 5 bases and the J gene end by 8 bases; junction bases not matched to a gene: 3. This CDR3 spans 12 amino acids. CDR3 nucleotide sequence: TGTGCCAGCAGGCCGGGACAGGGGGGCTACACCTTC. Protein: CASRPGQGGYTF.

This chain connects TRBV24-1 to TRBJ1-3; D gene ambiguous. Germline V gene lookup returns CDR1 KGHDR and CDR2 SFDVKD. The CDR3 is made up of 13 amino acids. Trimming left V 1 base short and J 1 base short, with 1 base between. CDR3 bases: TGTGCCACCAGTGATTTTTCTGGAAACACCATATATTTT. As protein: CATSDFSGNTIYF.

The chain uses TRBV2 and TRBJ2-7; D ambiguous. Germline CDR1 reads SNHLY; CDR2 reads FYNNEI. The V and J ends lost 0 bases and 4 bases respectively, with 7 bases between them. The CDR3 loop spans 13 amino acids. The CDR3 spells CASSEAAFYEQYF. CDR3 DNA sequence: TGTGCCAGCAGTGAAGCGGCCTTTTACGAGCAGTACTTC.

V and J are TRBV7-7 and TRBJ2-4; tentative D call: TRBD1 (6 bases). The CDR3 is made up of 21 amino acids. Trimming took 5 bases from V and 1 from J, leaving 30 bases between them. Germline V lookup: CDR1 SSHAT, CDR2 FNYEAQ (reference sequence). DNA of the CDR3: TGTGCCAGCAGCCCGGGTCTATGGGGGTGGACAGCCATTGGGGCCAAAAACATTCAGTACTTC. Encoded protein: CASSPGLWGWTAIGAKNIQYF. Supplemented by reference TRBV7-7 and TRBJ2-4, the full variable domain reads GAGVSQSPRYKVTKRGQDVTLRCDPISSHATLYWYQQALGQGPEFLTYFNYEAQPDKSGLPSDRFSAERPEGSISTLTIQRTEQRDSAMYRCASSPGLWGWTAIGAKNIQYFGAGTRLSVL.

The V gene is TRBV7-9, the J gene TRBJ2-7; D is unclear. The length of the CDR3 is 13 residues. Deletions cut 6 bases from V and 2 bases from J, with 11 bases between. Germline CDR1 SEHNR, CDR2 FQNEAQ (reference sequence). CDR3 sequence reads: CASSQPLPYEQYF. The CDR3 coding sequence is TGTGCCAGCAGTCAACCCCTTCCCTACGAGCAGTACTTC. Using reference TRBV7-9 and TRBJ2-7 for the parts outside the CDR3, the full variable domain is DTGVSQNPRHKITKRGQNVTFRCDPISEHNRLYWYRQTLGQGPEFLTYFQNEAQLEKSRLLSDRFSAERPKGSFSTLEIQRTEQGDSAMYLCASSQPLPYEQYFGPGTRLTVT.

The chain uses TRBV6-5 and TRBJ2-7; TRBD1 matches at 12 bases. The CDR3 contains 14 residues. V dropped 2 bases and J dropped 13; count of bases not matched to a gene: 9. Germline V gene data show CDR1 as MNHEY and CDR2 as SVGAGI. CDR3 bases: TGTGCCAGCAGTTACCAAAAAGGGACAGGGGGCTTCTACTTC. Protein: CASSYQKGTGGFYF.

This chain uses TRBV12-3 or TRBV12-4 with TRBJ1-5; D is unresolved. V gave up 4 bases and J gave up 4 bases, with 5 bases separating them. The CDR3 is 12 amino acids. DNA of the CDR3: TGTGCCAGCAGTTCAAGGAATCAGCCCCAGCATTTT. This encodes CASSSRNQPQHF.

V gene TRBV2 combines with J gene TRBJ2-2; D is unclear. The V gene's germline CDR1 is SNHLY and CDR2 FYNNEI. Trimming pared 8 bases from V and 3 bases from J, leaving 13 bases between. This CDR3 has 14 residues. The CDR3 coding sequence is TGTGCCAGCTTTAAGGTCCGCCACACCGGGGAGCTGTTTTTT. Its translation: CASFKVRHTGELFF.

This chain joins TRBV19 and TRBJ2-5; D is uncertain. V was cut by 0 bases and J by 0 bases, with 8 bases left in between. Germline lookup yields CDR1 LNHDA and CDR2 SQIVND (reference sequence). The CDR3 is 15 residues long. The CDR3 loop reads CASSIDVMYQETQYF. The DNA of the CDR3 is TGTGCCAGTAGTATAGATGTAATGTACCAAGAGACCCAGTACTTC.

The chain links TRBV19 to TRBJ1-1; D is unresolved. This CDR3 spans 16 amino acids. Trimming pared 3 bases from V and 0 bases from J, leaving 14 bases between. The germline V gene encodes CDR1 LNHDA and CDR2 SQIVND (reference sequence). The CDR3 loop reads CASSIGRTYLNTEAFF. CDR3 coding DNA: TGTGCCAGTAGTATCGGCAGGACCTATTTGAACACTGAAGCTTTCTTT.

V and J are TRBV6-2 or TRBV6-3 and TRBJ1-2; weak D call: TRBD1 (6 bases). V was trimmed by 2 bases and J by 0 bases, leaving 10 bases between them. The germline CDR1 and CDR2 sequences are MNHEY and SVGEGT. This CDR3 has 15 amino acids. The CDR3 protein is CASSYGGGANYGYTF. The CDR3 DNA is TGTGCCAGCAGTTACGGAGGGGGAGCTAACTATGGCTACACCTTC.

The chain recombines TRBV6-5 with TRBJ1-4; D may be TRBD1 (5 bases). Trimming removed 4 bases at V and 7 bases at J, with 19 bases between. This CDR3 has 16 residues. Per germline, CDR1 MNHEY and CDR2 SVGAGI. The CDR3 coding sequence is TGTGCCAGCAGTTTCACACCCCAGGGAGCTGGTGAAAAACTGTTTTTT. It codes for CASSFTPQGAGEKLFF.

The rearrangement joins TRBV21-1 to TRBJ2-3; the listed D gene, TRBD1, was not tested against the DNA. TRBV21-1 represents a pseudogene. The CDR3 has 16 amino acids. The CDR3 loop is CASSKCDRDNTDTQYF. In DNA form, the CDR3 reads TGTGCCAGCAGCAAGTGTGACCGGGACAACACAGATACGCAGTATTTT.

The chain employs TRBV5-5 and TRBJ2-7; D unresolved. This CDR3 comprises 13 residues. V lost 6 bases and J 4 bases, leaving 14 bases between the germline ends. Per the germline V gene, CDR1 is SGHKS and CDR2 is YYEKEE (reference sequence). CDR3 loop: CASTLDLSYEQYF. CDR3 nucleotides: TGTGCCAGCACCCTGGATCTGAGTTACGAGCAGTACTTC.

The rearrangement uses TRBV7-2 and TRBJ2-1, with D possibly TRBD2 on 5 matching bases. Germline assignment: CDR1 SGHTA and CDR2 FQGNSA. The length of the CDR3 is 13 residues. The V end lost 5 bases, the J end lost 9 bases, and 14 bases lay between the germline ends. CDR3 protein: CASSRGERIEQFF. In DNA, the CDR3 is TGTGCCAGCAGCCGGGGAGAGAGGATTGAGCAGTTCTTC.

The V gene is TRBV7-2, the J gene TRBJ1-4; D is unclear. Germline V gene sequence: CDR1 SGHTA, CDR2 FQGNSA. This CDR3 is built from 15 residues. V lost 2 bases to trimming and J lost 5 bases, with 12 bases between them. CDR3 sequence (DNA): TGTGCCAGCAGCTTATCGGGCAGCTGGAATGAAAAACTGTTTTTT. Translation: CASSLSGSWNEKLFF.

This chain joins TRBV30 and TRBJ1-2; D is unclear. This CDR3 has 11 residues. The V end lost 3 bases, the J end lost 5 bases, and 7 bases lay between the germline ends. CDR1 and CDR2 from the germline V gene are GTSNPN and SVGIG (reference sequence). The CDR3 protein is CAWRQMYGYTF. The CDR3 DNA reads TGTGCCTGGAGGCAAATGTATGGCTACACCTTC.

The chain links TRBV9 to TRBJ1-1; D is perhaps TRBD1 (5 bases). V dropped 4 bases and J dropped 3 bases, with 10 bases sitting between them. The CDR3 totals 13 residues. In germline, CDR1 is SGDLS, CDR2 YYNGEE. The CDR3 sequence: CASSLGVDTEAFF. Here the CDR3 DNA reads TGTGCCAGCAGCCTGGGGGTGGACACTGAAGCTTTCTTT.